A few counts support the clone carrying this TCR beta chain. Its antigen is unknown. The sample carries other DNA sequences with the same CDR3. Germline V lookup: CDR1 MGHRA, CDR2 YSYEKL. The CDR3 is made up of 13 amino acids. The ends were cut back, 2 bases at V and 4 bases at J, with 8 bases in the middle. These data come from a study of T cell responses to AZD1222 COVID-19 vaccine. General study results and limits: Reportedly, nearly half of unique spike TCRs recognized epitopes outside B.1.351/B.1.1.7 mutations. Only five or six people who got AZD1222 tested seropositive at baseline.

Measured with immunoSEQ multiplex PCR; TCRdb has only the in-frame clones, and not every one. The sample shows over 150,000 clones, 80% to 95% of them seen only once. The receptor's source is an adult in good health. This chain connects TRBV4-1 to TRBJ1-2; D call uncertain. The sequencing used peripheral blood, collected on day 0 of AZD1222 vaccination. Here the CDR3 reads CASSQMGLYGYTF. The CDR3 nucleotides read TGCGCCAGCAGCCAAATGGGTCTCTATGGCTACACCTTC.